The clone carrying this T cell receptor beta chain was counted many times. This sample is drawn from a study of neurological immune-mediated disorders. Template-switch 5'RACE cDNA synthesis added a 10-nucleotide unique molecular identifier. Each CDR3 protein gets one entry after TCRdb re-called the 5' RACE reads with MiXCR. Among tens of thousands of distinct CDR3 sequences, around 9.6% were seen once, and the ten largest hold 8.5% to 10%. Time point defined: longitudinal time-point 1 (baseline). The unsorted libraries were generated from a total of 2 million PBMCs, which had been stored in RNAlater at -80 C. V gave up 6 bases and J gave up 0 bases, with 11 bases separating them. This CDR3 has 14 amino acids.

The rearrangement joins TRBV12-3 or TRBV12-4 to TRBJ1-1; D is possibly TRBD1 (5 bases). This sequence was found in a man aged 25-45 years in good health. The sample was PBMCs. CDR3 sequence reads: CASSRGALNTEAFF. DNA of the CDR3: TGTGCCAGCAGCCGAGGGGCGCTGAACACTGAAGCTTTCTTT.